The rows below give T cell receptor beta chains drawn from one sample of a study of cytomegalovirus exposure and HLA in healthy donors. TCRdb's table, derived via immunoSEQ multiplex PCR, lists solely in-frame clones and lacks some. The table records about 94,000 clones, approximately 75% of them present only once. Sample: PBMCs. The receptors were gathered from a woman aged 40 to 49 in good health and CMV-seronegative. CDR3s include the opening cysteine and the closing phenylalanine or tryptophan. D genes are given only for firm matches. Clone size is shown for a subset of rows, as once, few, many or a class of expanded clone.

v_gene	d_gene	j_gene	abundance	CDR3nt	CDR3aa
TRBV7-3	TRBD2	TRBJ2-5	-	TGTGCCAGCAGCAAGACTAGCGGGGTTCAAGAGACCCAGTACTTC	CASSKTSGVQETQYF
TRBV5-1	-	TRBJ2-5	-	TGCGCCAGCAGCTTGGGAGGGTGGCAAGAGACCCAGTACTTC	CASSLGGWQETQYF
TRBV2	TRBD1	TRBJ1-4	-	TGTGCCAGCAGTCCCCGTCCGGGACAGGGAATTGAAAAACTGTTTTTT	CASSPRPGQGIEKLFF
TRBV7-8	TRBD1	TRBJ2-1	once	TGTGCCAGCAGGAGGACAGGGTGGGATGAGCAGTTCTTC	CASRRTGWDEQFF
TRBV25-1	TRBD1	TRBJ2-1	-	TGTGCCACCTCGGGACAGGCGACGAGGGAGCAGTTCTTC	CATSGQATREQFF
TRBV10-3	TRBD2	TRBJ2-2	-	TGTGCCATCAGTCCGGGGGGGCTCACCGGGGAGCTGTTTTTT	CAISPGGLTGELFF
TRBV29-1	-	TRBJ1-5	-	TGCAGCGTTGTTTCCCTCCAGGGCCAGCCCCAGCATTTT	CSVVSLQGQPQHF
TRBV7-2	-	TRBJ2-5	-	TGTGCCAGCAGCCAGGGACATTCAGAGACCCAGTACTTC	CASSQGHSETQYF
TRBV7-2	-	TRBJ1-1	-	TGTGCCAGCAGCTTCCAGGGTTGGGAAGCTTTCTTT	CASSFQGWEAFF
TRBV2	-	TRBJ1-1	-	TGTGCCAGCATGCCAGGGGAAGCTTTCTTT	CASMPGEAFF
TRBV11-3	TRBD2	TRBJ2-3	-	TGTGCCAGCAGCCACCGACCGGGACTAGCGGCCACAGATACGCAGTATTTT	CASSHRPGLAATDTQYF
TRBV18	-	TRBJ2-2	-	TGTGCCAGCTCACCGCTCAGGGGGAACACCGGGGAGCTGTTTTTT	CASSPLRGNTGELFF
TRBV9	-	TRBJ2-2	-	TGTGCCAGCAGCGTCTACGGGGGGCAAGCCGGGGAGCTGTTTTTT	CASSVYGGQAGELFF
TRBV5-6	-	TRBJ1-1	-	TGTGCCAGCAGCCCGGGACCGGGGGGGGCGAACACTGAAGCTTTCTTT	CASSPGPGGANTEAFF
TRBV2	-	TRBJ1-2	-	TGTGCCAGCAGTGATGGGGAGGGTATTAGCTATGGCTACACCTTC	CASSDGEGISYGYTF
TRBV30	-	TRBJ1-5	-	TGTGCCTGGAGTTTCTCCAATCAGCCCCAGCATTTT	CAWSFSNQPQHF
TRBV7-3	-	TRBJ1-1	few	TGTGCCAGCAGCTCCCTCTATAGAGTGAACACTGAAGCTTTCTTT	CASSSLYRVNTEAFF
TRBV27	TRBD1	TRBJ2-7	-	TGTGCCAGCAGTTTATTGAGACAGGGGAATCACGAGCAGTACTTC	CASSLLRQGNHEQYF
TRBV15	-	TRBJ2-7	-	TGTGCCACCAGCAGGGAGAGGTTCGAGCAGTACTTC	CATSRERFEQYF
TRBV5-1	-	TRBJ1-5	-	TGCGCCAGCAGCTTGGCCGGACTGGGCACAGATACGCAGCATTTT	CASSLAGLGTDTQHF
TRBV2	-	TRBJ1-2	-	TGTGCCACCCACAGGAATACTGCCTATGGCTACACCTTC	CATHRNTAYGYTF
TRBV5-4	TRBD1	TRBJ1-1	few	TGTGCCAGCAGCCCCAGACAGGGGGCGAACACTGAAGCTTTCTTT	CASSPRQGANTEAFF
TRBV4-1	-	TRBJ1-5	-	TGCGCCAGCAGCCAAGAAGACAGAACAAATCAGCCCCAGCATTTT	CASSQEDRTNQPQHF
TRBV21-1	-	TRBJ2-7	-	TGTGCCAGCAGCACCGGAGGGGGGACAGGGACCGAGCAGTACTTC	CASSTGGGTGTEQYF
TRBV7-2	TRBD1	TRBJ2-7	-	TGTGCCAGCAGCCTCGAACAGGGGTACGAGCAGTACTTC	CASSLEQGYEQYF
TRBV11-3	-	TRBJ2-2	-	TGTGCCAGCAGCTTAGGGTGGGCAGGGTACACCGGGGAGCTGTTTTTT	CASSLGWAGYTGELFF
TRBV5-1	-	TRBJ2-3	-	TGCGCCAGCAGCTCCCCCTGGGGCAGCATAAGCACAGATACGCAGTATTTT	CASSSPWGSISTDTQYF
TRBV9	TRBD2	TRBJ2-3	-	TGTGCCAGCAGCGGTTCGGGGGGGTACACAGATACGCAGTATTTT	CASSGSGGYTDTQYF
TRBV6-6	-	TRBJ1-1	-	TGTGCCAGCAGCATAGGGACAACCACTGAAGCTTTCTTT	CASSIGTTTEAFF
TRBV6-5	-	TRBJ1-1	-	TGTGCCAGCAGTCCCCCAGGCAGGGTACCTGAAGCTTTCTTT	CASSPPGRVPEAFF
TRBV6-5	-	TRBJ2-7	-	TGTGCCAGCAGCAGCATCCAGGGTAGACAGTACTTC	CASSSIQGRQYF
TRBV25-1	TRBD2	TRBJ2-5	-	TGTGCCAGCAGCCTACTAGCGCAAGAGACCCAGTACTTC	CASSLLAQETQYF
TRBV27	-	TRBJ1-2	-	TGTGCCAGTACATTCTCCAAGGGGTATGGCTACACCTTC	CASTFSKGYGYTF
TRBV5-6	-	TRBJ2-3	-	TGTGCCAGCAGCGTTCGTAGGGGCGTGGATACGCAGTATTTT	CASSVRRGVDTQYF
TRBV6-1	-	TRBJ1-5	-	TGTGCCAGCAGTGCTGGGGGCGAGTATCAGCCCCAGCATTTT	CASSAGGEYQPQHF
TRBV6-4	TRBD1	TRBJ1-2	-	TGTGCCAGCAGCGAGACAGGGGCCTATGGCTACACCTTC	CASSETGAYGYTF
TRBV7-9	-	TRBJ2-1	-	TGTGCCAGCAGCTTAGCTTCGACGGGCAATGAGCAGTTCTTC	CASSLASTGNEQFF
TRBV5-1	TRBD1	TRBJ1-1	-	TGCGCCAGCAGACGCGGGACAGAGACGAACACTGAAGCTTTCTTT	CASRRGTETNTEAFF
TRBV5-1	-	TRBJ1-6	-	TGCGCCAGCAGCTTGGACAGATGGACTCTTAATTCACCCCTCCACTTT	CASSLDRWTLNSPLHF
TRBV30	-	TRBJ1-1	-	TGTGCCTGGAGTGTAGGTCGGGGTACTGAAGCTTTCTTT	CAWSVGRGTEAFF
TRBV27	-	TRBJ1-1	-	TGTGCCAGCAGTTTATCTCTTGGGGGCTACGCTGAAGCTTTCTTT	CASSLSLGGYAEAFF
TRBV4-3	TRBD1	TRBJ1-1	few	TGCGCCAGCAGCCCGGACAGGCCCACTGAAGCTTTCTTT	CASSPDRPTEAFF
TRBV25-1	TRBD1	TRBJ1-1	few	TGTGCCAGCAGGCCAGGGGGTCCGAACACTGAAGCTTTCTTT	CASRPGGPNTEAFF
TRBV5-1	-	TRBJ2-7	-	TGCGCCAGCAGCGAGATCCTGAGTGCCCACGAGCAGTACTTC	CASSEILSAHEQYF
TRBV7-9	-	TRBJ1-6	-	TGTGCCAGCAGCTTAGCACAGCTCCACTTT	CASSLAQLHF
TRBV7-2	-	TRBJ1-1	-	TGTGCCAGCAGCGCCCAGGTGGTCACTGAAGCTTTCTTT	CASSAQVVTEAFF
TRBV6-1	TRBD1	TRBJ1-5	-	TGTGCCAGCAGCCAGGCAGGGGGCAGTCAGCCCCAGCATTTT	CASSQAGGSQPQHF
TRBV5-1	-	TRBJ1-1	few	TGCGCCAGCAGCTTGGGGGGGGACTCAGGGACTGAAGCTTTCTTT	CASSLGGDSGTEAFF
TRBV29-1	TRBD1	TRBJ1-1	-	TGCAGCGTTTCGAGGGGGGGACAGGGGCTGAACACTGAAGCTTTCTTT	CSVSRGGQGLNTEAFF
TRBV2	-	TRBJ2-7	-	TGTGCCAGCAGTATGCTGGCCGAGCAGTACTTC	CASSMLAEQYF
TRBV7-2	TRBD1	TRBJ2-2	-	TGTGCCAGCAGCTTAGCGGGACAGGGGATCGGGGAGCTGTTTTTT	CASSLAGQGIGELFF
TRBV30	-	TRBJ2-2	-	TGTGCCTGGAGTCCATTCGACAGGAAAGCCGGGGAGCTGTTTTTT	CAWSPFDRKAGELFF
TRBV18	-	TRBJ1-4	few	TGTGCCAGCTCATCAGGGGCTGATGAAAAACTGTTTTTT	CASSSGADEKLFF
TRBV15	TRBD2	TRBJ2-2	-	TGTGCCACCAGCAGAGAGAGGGACTACGCCACCGGGGAGCTGTTTTTT	CATSRERDYATGELFF
TRBV6-5	TRBD1	TRBJ1-2	-	TGTGCCAGCAGTCCCGGACAGGGGGCGCCTGGCTACACCTTC	CASSPGQGAPGYTF
TRBV30	TRBD1	TRBJ1-1	-	TGTGCCTGGAGTGGGACAGGGTTCTTTGTGAACACTGAAGCTTTCTTT	CAWSGTGFFVNTEAFF
TRBV6-5	TRBD1	TRBJ1-1	once	TGTGCCAGCAGGAAGGCAGGGGGTCCGAACACTGAAGCTTTCTTT	CASRKAGGPNTEAFF